This TCR beta chain came from a study of blood T cell repertoires in COVID-19. Study-level background: PBMCs, B-cell-depleted T cells, or T cells were the source of the cDNA or gDNA that made up the material.

Seattle's enrolled individuals joined amid active infection and were then monitored longitudinally. Some clones are missing from TCRdb's copy, which holds only in-frame ones; the method was immunoSEQ multiplex PCR. The data contain about 330,000 clones, approximately 90% of them singletons. V gave up 2 bases and J gave up 4 bases, with 13 bases separating them. The germline V gene has CDR1 SGHKS and CDR2 YYEKEE (reference sequence). The CDR3 sequence is 14 residues long. This clone was observed a few times. The TCR originated in a young man with COVID-19, enrolled during active disease. The chain joins TRBV5-5 to TRBJ2-7; no clear D gene. Sequencing used peripheral blood. As DNA, the CDR3 is TGTGCCAGCAGCTTTTCCACAGAAGTTTACGAGCAGTACTTC. Translated, it gives CASSFSTEVYEQYF.